The clone carrying this T cell receptor (beta chain) has only a few counts. The sample is drawn from a study of blood T cell repertoires in COVID-19. Across the whole study: The origin of the acute and convalescent COVID-19 samples was the United States, Italy and Spain. T cells, B-cell-depleted T cells, or PBMCs provided the cDNA or gDNA that served as material.

Germline CDR1 and CDR2: MDHEN and SYDVKM. Trimming pared 6 bases from V and 4 bases from J, leaving 16 bases between. This CDR3 is 15 amino acids long. In Seattle, patients joined the study during active infection and were tracked longitudinally. As handled by the study authors: Amplification of reference gene primers was used by the study to estimate nucleated cell counts. Using immunoSEQ multiplex PCR, the repertoire was profiled, and TCRdb retains in-frame clones only, with some absent. The DNA was the basis for D and trimming; V, J and clone size are from that table. The sample includes roughly 40,000 clones, around nine tenths of them seen just once.

This chain joins TRBV28 and TRBJ2-1; D gene ambiguous. Sequencing used peripheral blood. The origin of this receptor is a man aged 45-65 years with COVID-19, enrolled during active disease. The CDR3 here is CASSPVAFGYNEQFF. The CDR3 DNA reads TGTGCCAGCAGCCCTGTAGCATTTGGTTACAATGAGCAGTTCTTC.